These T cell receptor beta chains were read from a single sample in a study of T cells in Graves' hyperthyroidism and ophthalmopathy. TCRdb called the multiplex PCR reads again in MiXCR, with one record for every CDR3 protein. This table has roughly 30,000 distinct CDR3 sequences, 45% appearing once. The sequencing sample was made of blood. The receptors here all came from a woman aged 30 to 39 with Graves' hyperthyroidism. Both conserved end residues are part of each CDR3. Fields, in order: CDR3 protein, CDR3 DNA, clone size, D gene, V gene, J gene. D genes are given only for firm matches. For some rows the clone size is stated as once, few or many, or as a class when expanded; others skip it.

CDR3: CASSGVANSPLHF; DNA: TGTGCCAGCAGTGGTGTTGCTAATTCACCCCTCCACTTT; size: medium-sized; D: NA; V: TRBV2; J: TRBJ1-6
CDR3: CSDNQGAWDEQFF; DNA: TGCAGCGACAACCAGGGGGCCTGGGATGAGCAGTTCTTC; size: medium-sized; D: TRBD1; V: TRBV29-1; J: TRBJ2-1
CDR3: CASLRGKGEKLFF; DNA: TGTGCCAGTTTGAGAGGAAAAGGTGAAAAACTGTTTTTT; size: many; D: NA; V: TRBV12-3/TRBV12-4; J: TRBJ1-4
CDR3: CASSLVQGARSPLHF; DNA: TGCGCCAGCAGCTTGGTTCAGGGGGCGCGTTCACCCCTCCACTTT; size: NA; D: TRBD1; V: TRBV5-1; J: TRBJ1-6
CDR3: CSASTGRAYGYTGELFF; DNA: TGCAGTGCATCGACAGGGCGTGCCTATGGCTACACCGGGGAGCTGTTCTTT; size: NA; D: TRBD1; V: TRBV20-1; J: TRBJ2-2
CDR3: CASSLSQNTEAFF; DNA: TGTGCCAGCAGCTTGAGTCAGAACACTGAAGCTTTCTTT; size: many; D: NA; V: TRBV7-3; J: TRBJ1-1
CDR3: CSGTSGLDNEQFF; DNA: TGCAGTGGAACTAGCGGACTTGACAATGAGCAGTTCTTC; size: medium-sized; D: TRBD2; V: TRBV20-1; J: TRBJ2-1
CDR3: CASSLWAGGNTEAFF; DNA: TGTGCCAGCAGCTTGTGGGCAGGGGGGAACACTGAAGCTTTCTTT; size: NA; D: TRBD1; V: TRBV5-4; J: TRBJ1-1
CDR3: CASSPTSGRGYTF; DNA: TGTGCCAGCAGCCCCACTTCGGGGAGAGGCTACACCTTC; size: many; D: NA; V: TRBV27; J: TRBJ1-2
CDR3: CASSIFAGKETQYF; DNA: TGTGCCAGCAGCATTTTTGCAGGGAAAGAGACCCAGTACTTC; size: many; D: NA; V: TRBV5-5; J: TRBJ2-5
CDR3: CSARKLAGEGRNYNEQFF; DNA: TGCAGTGCCCGAAAGCTAGCGGGAGAGGGAAGGAATTACAATGAGCAGTTCTTC; size: many; D: TRBD2; V: TRBV20-1; J: TRBJ2-1
CDR3: CATSQGLAGGPGELFF; DNA: TGTGCCACCAGCCAAGGGCTAGCGGGAGGCCCCGGGGAGCTGTTTTTT; size: NA; D: TRBD2; V: TRBV15; J: TRBJ2-2
CDR3: CASSQLNERSSHEQFF; DNA: TGCGCCAGCAGCCAACTTAACGAACGTTCGTCCCATGAGCAGTTCTTC; size: many; D: NA; V: TRBV4-1; J: TRBJ2-1
CDR3: CASRETGVRTEAFF; DNA: TGTGCCAGCAGAGAAACAGGGGTAAGAACTGAAGCTTTCTTT; size: many; D: TRBD1; V: TRBV6-6; J: TRBJ1-1
CDR3: CASSSGQVDGYTF; DNA: TGTGCCAGCAGCTCGGGACAGGTGGACGGCTACACCTTC; size: NA; D: TRBD1; V: TRBV7-2; J: TRBJ1-2
CDR3: CAISEYEGAYEQYF; DNA: TGTGCCATCAGTGAGTACGAAGGGGCCTACGAGCAGTACTTC; size: NA; D: NA; V: TRBV10-3; J: TRBJ2-7
CDR3: CSAEMAGPDEQYF; DNA: TGCAGTGCTGAGATGGCGGGACCCGACGAGCAGTACTTC; size: medium-sized; D: NA; V: TRBV20-1; J: TRBJ2-7
CDR3: CASSRRSGASTDTQYF; DNA: TGTGCCAGTAGTAGGAGAAGCGGGGCTAGCACAGATACGCAGTATTTT; size: NA; D: TRBD2; V: TRBV19; J: TRBJ2-3
CDR3: CASSPSGNEQFF; DNA: TGTGCCAGCAGCCCGTCGGGCAATGAGCAGTTCTTC; size: once; D: NA; V: TRBV9; J: TRBJ2-1
CDR3: CASSPIILTGVGTQYF; DNA: TGTGCCAGCAGCCCTATAATTTTGACAGGGGTAGGGACCCAGTACTTC; size: many; D: TRBD1; V: TRBV6-5; J: TRBJ2-5
CDR3: CATTLDGVGNTGELFF; DNA: TGTGCCACCACACTAGACGGGGTCGGGAACACCGGGGAGCTGTTTTTT; size: many; D: NA; V: TRBV6-5; J: TRBJ2-2
CDR3: CSARGQGLYTF; DNA: TGCAGTGCTAGAGGACAGGGCCTTTACACCTTC; size: medium-sized; D: TRBD1; V: TRBV20-1; J: TRBJ1-2
CDR3: CSAPLTGGRESQYF; DNA: TGCAGTGCTCCACTGACAGGGGGGCGTGAGAGCCAGTACTTT; size: once; D: TRBD1; V: TRBV20-1; J: TRBJ2-5
CDR3: CSAGRDTGNQPQYF; DNA: TGCAGTGCTGGCCGGGACACCGGGAATCAGCCCCAGTACTTC; size: NA; D: NA; V: TRBV20-1; J: TRBJ2-5
CDR3: CSARKALAKNIQYF; DNA: TGCAGTGCTAGAAAGGCCTTAGCCAAAAACATTCAGTACTTC; size: many; D: NA; V: TRBV20-1; J: TRBJ2-4
CDR3: CASSVSGANYNEQFF; DNA: TGTGCCAGCAGTGTTAGCGGGGCGAACTACAATGAGCAGTTCTTC; size: many; D: TRBD2; V: TRBV6-1; J: TRBJ2-1
CDR3: CASSLVLAGGDEKLFF; DNA: TGCGCCAGCAGCTTGGTCCTAGCGGGAGGTGATGAAAAACTGTTTTTT; size: NA; D: NA; V: TRBV5-1; J: TRBJ1-4
CDR3: CASSLDTNRRGYTF; DNA: TGCGCCAGCAGCCTGGACACGAATCGTCGTGGCTACACCTTC; size: many; D: NA; V: TRBV5-1; J: TRBJ1-2
CDR3: CASSRLSAADTQYF; DNA: TGTGCCAGCAGCCGGTTGTCAGCCGCAGATACGCAGTATTTT; size: many; D: NA; V: TRBV11-3; J: TRBJ2-3
CDR3: CASRGTSYGQYF; DNA: TGTGCCAGCAGGGGAACGTCCTACGGGCAGTACTTC; size: NA; D: NA; V: TRBV11-3; J: TRBJ2-7
CDR3: CSASTGRATEHF; DNA: TGCAGTGCATCGACAGGGCGTGCCACGGAGCATTTT; size: NA; D: TRBD1; V: TRBV20-1; J: TRBJ1-5
CDR3: CAWSGQSEAFF; DNA: TGTGCCTGGAGTGGACAGAGTGAAGCTTTCTTT; size: NA; D: NA; V: TRBV30; J: TRBJ1-1
CDR3: CPSQGGAAYEQYF; DNA: TGTCCCAGCCAAGGCGGGGCTGCCTACGAGCAGTACTTC; size: NA; D: NA; V: TRBV19; J: TRBJ2-7
CDR3: CAIGRDRNTGELFF; DNA: TGTGCCATCGGCCGGGACCGCAACACCGGGGAGCTGTTTTTT; size: NA; D: NA; V: TRBV10-3; J: TRBJ2-2
CDR3: CASSTIIGYTF; DNA: TGTGCCAGCAGTACTATAATAGGCTACACCTTC; size: many; D: NA; V: TRBV6-1; J: TRBJ1-2
CDR3: CASSSLAGETETQYF; DNA: TGCGCCAGCAGCTCGTTGGCGGGAGAAACGGAGACCCAGTACTTC; size: many; D: TRBD2; V: TRBV5-1; J: TRBJ2-5
CDR3: CASSLSYQETQYF; DNA: TGTGCCAGCAGCTTATCCTACCAAGAGACCCAGTACTTC; size: NA; D: NA; V: TRBV7-2; J: TRBJ2-5
CDR3: CAISPRGEGRRKEQFF; DNA: TGCGCCATCAGCCCGCGTGGGGAGGGCCGCCGGAAGGAGCAGTTCTTC; size: NA; D: TRBD2; V: TRBV5-1; J: TRBJ2-1
CDR3: CASSIDRGSTELFF; DNA: TGTGCCAGCAGTATCGACAGGGGCTCGACGGAGCTGTTTTTT; size: many; D: TRBD1; V: TRBV2; J: TRBJ2-2
CDR3: CASSEAISGSGANVLTF; DNA: TGTGCCAGCAGTGAAGCCATCTCTGGCTCTGGGGCCAACGTCCTGACTTTC; size: NA; D: NA; V: TRBV2; J: TRBJ2-6
CDR3: CATSAGAAGEQYF; DNA: TGTGCCACCAGTGCCGGGGCCGCGGGTGAGCAGTACTTC; size: few; D: NA; V: TRBV10-3; J: TRBJ2-7